Presented here are 27 T cell receptor beta chains from one specimen sequenced in a study of OX40 agonist ivuxolimab in advanced cancers. TCRdb keeps only in-frame clones here, not all; method: immunoSEQ multiplex PCR. The sample contains more than 70,000 clones, 90% to 95% of which appear only once. The sample here was CD4+ or CD8+ T cells sorted from blood, taken in a trial of the OX40 agonist ivuxolimab. The origin of the receptors is an adult with an advanced solid tumor such as melanoma, head and neck, liver or kidney cancer.

The CDR3 spells CASSLGTGDQPQHF. Here the CDR3 DNA reads TGTGCCAGCAGTTTAGGGACAGGGGATCAGCCCCAGCATTTT. J is TRBJ1-5 and V is TRBV28, with 10 bases matching TRBD1. Germline V CDR1 and CDR2: MDHEN, SYDVKM. V was clipped by 2 bases and J by 5 bases; unmatched bases: 0. The CDR3 spans 14 residues.

The V and J genes are TRBV4-1 and TRBJ1-1; no definite D call. Trimming took 2 bases from V and 4 from J, leaving 8 bases between them. Per the germline V gene, CDR1 is MGHRA and CDR2 is YSYEKL. The CDR3 length is 13 residues. Written as DNA, the CDR3 is TGCGCCAGCAGCCAAATACGGACCACTGAAGCTTTCTTT. Amino acid sequence: CASSQIRTTEAFF.

The gene calls are TRBV4-1 and TRBJ2-7, with D perhaps TRBD2 (7 bases). The CDR3 covers 16 residues. V lost 4 bases and J 2 bases, leaving 18 bases between the germline ends. Germline CDR1 reads MGHRA; CDR2 reads YSYEKL. CDR3 protein: CASSPISGEGAYEQYF. The CDR3 DNA sequence: TGCGCCAGCAGCCCCATAAGCGGGGAGGGGGCCTACGAGCAGTACTTC.

The V and J genes are TRBV27 and TRBJ2-2; D ambiguous. Trimming shortened V by 2 bases and J by 1 base, and 5 bases separated the two germline ends. Germline CDR1 reads MNHEY; CDR2 reads SMNVEV (reference sequence). The CDR3 is 14 residues long. CDR3 sequence (DNA): TGTGCCAGCAGTTTAGGAGAGAACACCGGGGAGCTGTTTTTT. Translating it yields CASSLGENTGELFF.

The chain couples TRBV4-3 to TRBJ2-3, with D perhaps matching TRBD1 or TRBD2 (6 bases each). CDR3 length: 16 amino acids. From germline, CDR1 is LGHNA and CDR2 YSLEER. V was clipped by 4 bases and J by 0 bases, with 14 bases between them. In DNA, the CDR3 is TGCGCCAGCAGCCCGGGGGCGGGCTGGAGCACAGATACGCAGTATTTT. This translates into CASSPGAGWSTDTQYF.

This clone came up once. The CDR3 reads CASSSPDGRKTRSYNEQFF. The CDR3 DNA reads as TGTGCCAGCAGTTCCCCTGACGGAAGAAAAACAAGGTCCTACAATGAGCAGTTCTTC. V gene TRBV27 combines with J gene TRBJ2-1, with D unresolved. This CDR3 is 19 amino acids long. V lost 4 bases, J lost 1 base, and 23 bases lay in between. Germline values: CDR1 MNHEY, CDR2 SMNVEV (reference sequence).

This sequence joins TRBV18 and TRBJ1-2, with D possibly TRBD1 on 6 matching bases. The CDR3 is made up of 12 amino acids. V shed 8 bases and J shed 8 bases, with 15 bases lying between them. The V gene's germline CDR1 is KGHSH and CDR2 LQKENI. For the CDR3, the DNA is TGTGCCAGCCCCGGGGGGGGCGGAGGCTACACCTTC. As protein: CASPGGGGGYTF. The variable domain in full, completed from reference TRBV18 and TRBJ1-2, reads NAGVMQNPRHLVRRRGQEARLRCSPMKGHSHVYWYRQLPEEGLKFMVYLQKENIIDESGMPKERFSAEFPKEGPSILRIQQVVRGDSAAYFCASPGGGGGYTFGSGTRLTVV.

The chain uses TRBV27 and TRBJ2-7; maybe TRBD2 (6 bases). With 3 bases removed from V and 4 bases from J, the gap between germline ends came to 10 bases. Germline CDR1 and CDR2: MNHEY and SMNVEV (reference sequence). The CDR3 contains 13 residues. As DNA, the CDR3 is TGTGCCAGCAGTTTGCTGGAGGGGTACGAGCAGTACTTC. This gives the protein CASSLLEGYEQYF.

The chain is built from TRBV29-1 and TRBJ2-3, with TRBD2 as a possible D gene (5 bases). CDR1 is SQVTM and CDR2 is ANQGSEA in the germline V gene. Deletions cut 2 bases from V and 8 bases from J, with 14 bases between. The CDR3 runs 13 residues. The DNA of the CDR3 is TGCAGCGTTGAATGGGCCGGGAAGGGTACGCAGTATTTT. Translation: CSVEWAGKGTQYF.

V usage is TRBV11-3 and J usage is TRBJ2-1; 15 bases agree with TRBD2. The V segment lost 5 bases and the J segment 6 bases; nucleotides outside the gene matches: 17. CDR1 is SGHNT and CDR2 is YENEEA in the germline V gene. The CDR3 runs 20 residues. The CDR3 spells CASSPGPGLAGGGEFNEQFF. DNA for the CDR3: TGTGCCAGCAGCCCTGGACCGGGACTAGCGGGAGGAGGGGAATTCAATGAGCAGTTCTTC.

This chain connects TRBV7-8 to TRBJ1-2; D is undetermined. V was shortened by 0 bases and J by 4 bases, with 9 bases between the two germline ends. CDR1 and CDR2 from the germline V gene are SGHVS and FQNEAQ. This CDR3 is built from 14 residues. CDR3 residues: CASSLAAEGYGYTF. The CDR3 DNA reads as TGTGCCAGCAGCTTAGCGGCCGAAGGCTATGGCTACACCTTC.

This clone was seen only a few times. This chain links TRBV4-1 with TRBJ1-5; D remains unclear. The CDR3 spans 17 residues. V lost 3 bases and J 0 bases, leaving 15 bases between the germline ends. Germline V gene sequence: CDR1 MGHRA, CDR2 YSYEKL. The CDR3 DNA reads TGCGCCAGCAGCCACCGGGCAGCCTATGTTAGCAATCAGCCCCAGCATTTT. It codes for CASSHRAAYVSNQPQHF.

The DNA of the CDR3 is TGCAGCGGCGGATCACCTAATGAGCAGTTCTTC. Translating it yields CSGGSPNEQFF. This chain uses TRBV29-1 with TRBJ2-1, with D unresolved. V dropped 7 bases and J dropped 7 bases, with 11 bases sitting between them. The germline V gene has CDR1 SQVTM and CDR2 ANQGSEA. The CDR3 is 11 residues long.

V is TRBV5-1 and J is TRBJ2-1; 7 positions match TRBD1. Germline CDR1 is SGHRS and CDR2 is YFSETQ. J gave up 6 bases and V 0 bases, and 12 bases lay outside the gene matches. This CDR3 is built from 17 residues. As DNA, the CDR3 is TGCGCCAGCAGCTTGGGAGTCGTGACAGGGATTGGCAATGAGCAGTTCTTC. This encodes CASSLGVVTGIGNEQFF.

The DNA for the CDR3 is TGTGCCAGCAGTTTATGGACAGGGGACTCCTACGAGCAGTACTTC. Protein sequence: CASSLWTGDSYEQYF. The rearrangement joins TRBV28 to TRBJ2-7, with 8 bases fitting TRBD1. The CDR3 consists of 15 residues. Germline V gene data show CDR1 as MDHEN and CDR2 as SYDVKM. The trim removed 0 bases at V and 0 bases at J, leaving 1 base unmatched. The variable domain in full, with the rest retrieved from reference TRBV28 and TRBJ2-7, is DVKVTQSSRYLVKRTGEKVFLECVQDMDHENMFWYRQDPGLGLRLIYFSYDVKMKEKGDIPEGYSVSREKKERFSLILESASTNQTSMYLCASSLWTGDSYEQYFGPGTRLTVT.

The DNA for the CDR3 is TGCAGCGTTGAAGATCTTAGAGAGGGTCGGTACTTC. Translated, it gives CSVEDLREGRYF. This sequence joins TRBV29-1 and TRBJ2-4; perhaps TRBD2 as D (5 bases). The V gene lost 0 bases and the J gene lost 15 bases, with 15 bases spanning the gap. The CDR3 spans 12 residues. Germline CDR1 is SQVTM and CDR2 is ANQGSEA. Full variable domain (outside the CDR3, taken from reference TRBV29-1 and TRBJ2-4): SAVISQKPSRDICQRGTSLTIQCQVDSQVTMMFWYRQQPGQSLTLIATANQGSEATYESGFVIDKFPISRPNLTFSTLTVSNMSPEDSSIYLCSVEDLREGRYFGAGTRLSVL.

This clone appeared once. V and J are TRBV7-9 and TRBJ2-1; TRBD1 matches at 10 bases. Germline CDR1 is SEHNR and CDR2 is FQNEAQ (reference sequence). After removal of 5 bases from V and 8 bases from J, the junction contained 9 bases not matched to a gene. This CDR3 region has 15 residues. CDR3 loop: CASSDRDRGRDEQFF. The CDR3 DNA is TGTGCCAGCAGCGACCGGGACAGGGGTCGGGATGAGCAGTTCTTC.

The rearrangement joins TRBV7-9 to TRBJ1-1; D remains unclear. V lost 5 bases, J lost 0 bases, and 10 bases lay in between. Germline V gene sequence: CDR1 SEHNR, CDR2 FQNEAQ (reference sequence). The CDR3 runs to 14 residues. The CDR3 region is CASSPTGLNTEAFF. The CDR3 DNA reads TGTGCCAGCAGCCCAACCGGCTTGAACACTGAAGCTTTCTTT.

The rearrangement uses TRBV4-1 and TRBJ1-2; 9 bases map to TRBD1. The CDR3 totals 16 residues. V lost 3 bases, J lost 8 bases, and 13 bases stayed unmatched. From germline, CDR1 is MGHRA and CDR2 YSYEKL. The CDR3 region is CASSQRLRTGDLGYTF. The CDR3 DNA reads TGCGCCAGCAGCCAGAGGTTAAGGACAGGGGATTTGGGCTACACCTTC.

The chain recombines TRBV5-5 with TRBJ1-2; D is undetermined. The germline CDR1 and CDR2 sequences are SGHKS and YYEKEE (reference sequence). The V gene lost 0 bases and the J gene lost 4 bases, with 7 bases spanning the gap. CDR3 size: 13 residues. CDR3: CASSLVVVYGYTF. The CDR3 bases are TGTGCCAGCAGCTTGGTTGTAGTCTATGGCTACACCTTC.

The chain links TRBV4-1 to TRBJ2-7, with D perhaps TRBD2 (5 bases). V was pared by 0 bases and J by 1 base, with 7 bases between. The CDR3 consists of 14 residues. The germline V gene encodes CDR1 MGHRA and CDR2 YSYEKL. For the CDR3, the DNA is TGCGCCAGCAGCCAAGATGAGGGATCCTACGAGCAGTACTTC. Its protein is CASSQDEGSYEQYF.

This chain uses TRBV7-7 with TRBJ2-1; maybe TRBD2 (5 bases). The germline V gene has CDR1 SSHAT and CDR2 FNYEAQ (reference sequence). The CDR3 is made up of 15 amino acids. Trimming took 5 bases from V and 2 from J, leaving 13 bases between them. The CDR3: CASSHIGGPYNEQFF. CDR3 sequence (DNA): TGTGCCAGCAGCCACATCGGCGGGCCCTACAATGAGCAGTTCTTC.

The gene calls are TRBV7-9 and TRBJ2-1; tentative D call: TRBD1 (5 bases). CDR3 length equals 13 residues. Germline CDR1 SEHNR, CDR2 FQNEAQ (reference sequence). Deletions cut 0 bases from V and 9 bases from J, with 9 bases between. The CDR3 loop reads CASSLAMGPEQFF. CDR3 DNA: TGTGCCAGCAGCTTAGCGATGGGGCCTGAGCAGTTCTTC. Looking up the rest from reference TRBV7-9 and TRBJ2-1 gives the full variable domain: DTGVSQNPRHKITKRGQNVTFRCDPISEHNRLYWYRQTLGQGPEFLTYFQNEAQLEKSRLLSDRFSAERPKGSFSTLEIQRTEQGDSAMYLCASSLAMGPEQFFGPGTRLTVL.

The V and J genes are TRBV19 and TRBJ2-3; 7 positions match TRBD2. Germline trimming cut 3 bases from V and 5 bases from J; bases unmatched to any gene: 5. Germline lookup yields CDR1 LNHDA and CDR2 SQIVND (reference sequence). The CDR3 covers 14 residues. CDR3 in DNA: TGTGCCAGTAGTATCGGGGGGTCGGGAGATACGCAGTATTTT. This encodes CASSIGGSGDTQYF.

This rearrangement joins TRBV4-3 to TRBJ2-1; D gene ambiguous. The CDR3 is 19 amino acids. Germline assignment: CDR1 LGHNA and CDR2 YSLEER. V was cut by 0 bases and J by 0 bases, with 18 bases left in between. The CDR3 loop reads CASSQDVAGSLSSYNEQFF. In DNA form, the CDR3 reads TGCGCCAGCAGCCAAGACGTGGCAGGCTCCCTTAGCTCCTACAATGAGCAGTTCTTC.

The J gene is TRBJ2-7, the V gene TRBV13, with D possibly being TRBD1 (5 bases). V shed 5 bases and J shed 5 bases, with 16 bases lying between them. Germline CDR1 and CDR2: PRHDT and FYEKMQ (reference sequence). The CDR3 is 14 residues long. The CDR3 sequence is CASSPPGRADEQYF. CDR3 coding DNA: TGTGCCAGCAGCCCACCGGGCAGGGCTGACGAGCAGTACTTC. Full variable domain (rest looked up from reference TRBV13 and TRBJ2-7): AAGVIQSPRHLIKEKRETATLKCYPIPRHDTVYWYQQGPGQDPQFLISFYEKMQSDKGSIPDRFSAQQFSDYHSELNMSSLELGDSALYFCASSPPGRADEQYFGPGTRLTVT.

This clone occurred many times. This rearrangement joins TRBV19 to TRBJ1-1; tentatively, D is TRBD1 (6 bases). Trimming removed 3 bases from V and 5 bases from J, with 16 bases in between. CDR1 and CDR2 from the germline V gene are LNHDA and SQIVND (reference sequence). The CDR3 is 15 amino acids. CDR3 bases: TGTGCCAGTAGTATCGGGGGGGCAGGGATGACTGAAGCTTTCTTT. It is translated as CASSIGGAGMTEAFF.